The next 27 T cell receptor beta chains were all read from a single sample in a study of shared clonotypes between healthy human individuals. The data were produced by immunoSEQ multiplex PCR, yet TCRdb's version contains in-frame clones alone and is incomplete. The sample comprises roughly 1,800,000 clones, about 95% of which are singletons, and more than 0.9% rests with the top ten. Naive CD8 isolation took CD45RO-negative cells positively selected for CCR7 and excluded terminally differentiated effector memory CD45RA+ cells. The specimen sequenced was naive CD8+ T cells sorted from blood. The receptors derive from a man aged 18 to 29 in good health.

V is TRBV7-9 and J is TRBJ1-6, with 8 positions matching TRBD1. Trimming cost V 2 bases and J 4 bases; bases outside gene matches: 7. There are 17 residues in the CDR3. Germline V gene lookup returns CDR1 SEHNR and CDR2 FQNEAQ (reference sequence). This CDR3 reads CASSLSGQDAYNSPLHF. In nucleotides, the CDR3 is TGTGCCAGCAGCTTATCGGGACAGGACGCTTATAATTCACCCCTCCACTTT.

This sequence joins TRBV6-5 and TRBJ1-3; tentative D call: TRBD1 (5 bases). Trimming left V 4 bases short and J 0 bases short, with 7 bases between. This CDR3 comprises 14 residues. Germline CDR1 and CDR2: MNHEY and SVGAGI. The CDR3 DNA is TGTGCCAGCAGTTCGGGGGGCTCTGGAAACACCATATATTTT. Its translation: CASSSGGSGNTIYF.

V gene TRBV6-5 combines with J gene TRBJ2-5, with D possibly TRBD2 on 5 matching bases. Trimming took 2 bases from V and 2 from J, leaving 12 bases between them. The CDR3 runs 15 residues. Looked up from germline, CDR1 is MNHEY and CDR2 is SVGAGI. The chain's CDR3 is CASSYTLEGQETQYF. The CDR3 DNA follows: TGTGCCAGCAGTTACACCTTAGAGGGACAAGAGACCCAGTACTTC.

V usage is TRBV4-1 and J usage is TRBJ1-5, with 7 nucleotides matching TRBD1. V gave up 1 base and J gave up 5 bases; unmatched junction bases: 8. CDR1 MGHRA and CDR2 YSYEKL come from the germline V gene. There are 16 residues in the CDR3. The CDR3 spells CASSQATTGIDQPQHF. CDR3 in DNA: TGCGCCAGCAGCCAAGCGACGACAGGGATCGATCAGCCCCAGCATTTT.

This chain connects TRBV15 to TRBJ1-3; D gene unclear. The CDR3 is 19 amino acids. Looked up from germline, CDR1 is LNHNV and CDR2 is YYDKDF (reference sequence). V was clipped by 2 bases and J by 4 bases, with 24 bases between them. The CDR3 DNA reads TGTGCCACCAGCAGAACAAGGTCGGAGGATATCGTATCGGGAAACACCATATATTTT. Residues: CATSRTRSEDIVSGNTIYF.

Here the CDR3 DNA reads TGTGCCAGCAGCACCCCTCGTTCCGGTTTAGGAAACACCATATATTTT. This encodes CASSTPRSGLGNTIYF. V and J are TRBV9 and TRBJ1-3; D not certain. V dropped 4 bases and J dropped 4 bases, with 18 bases sitting between them. The germline CDR1 and CDR2 sequences are SGDLS and YYNGEE. The CDR3 runs to 16 residues.

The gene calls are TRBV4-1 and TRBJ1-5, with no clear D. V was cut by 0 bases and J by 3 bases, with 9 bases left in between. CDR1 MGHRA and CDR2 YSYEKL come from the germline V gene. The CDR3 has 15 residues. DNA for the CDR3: TGCGCCAGCAGCCAAGATGGAGCATTCAATCAGCCCCAGCATTTT. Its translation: CASSQDGAFNQPQHF.

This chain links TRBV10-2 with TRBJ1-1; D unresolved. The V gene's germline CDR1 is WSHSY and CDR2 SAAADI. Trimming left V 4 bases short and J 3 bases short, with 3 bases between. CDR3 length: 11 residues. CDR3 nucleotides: TGCGCCAGCAGTGCTTACACTGAAGCTTTCTTT. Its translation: CASSAYTEAFF.

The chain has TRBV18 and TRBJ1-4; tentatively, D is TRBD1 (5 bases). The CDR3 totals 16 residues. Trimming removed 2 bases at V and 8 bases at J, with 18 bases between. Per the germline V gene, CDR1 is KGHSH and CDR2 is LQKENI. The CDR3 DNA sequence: TGTGCCAGCTCACCAGACCCGGGGCTCGAAGGGGAAAAACTGTTTTTT. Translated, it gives CASSPDPGLEGEKLFF.

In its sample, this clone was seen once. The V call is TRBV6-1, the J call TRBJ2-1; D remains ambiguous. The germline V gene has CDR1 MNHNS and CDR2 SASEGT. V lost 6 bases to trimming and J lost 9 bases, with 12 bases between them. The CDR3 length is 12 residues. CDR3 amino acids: CASSLRGVEQFF. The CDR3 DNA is TGTGCCAGCAGCCTACGTGGGGTTGAGCAGTTCTTC.

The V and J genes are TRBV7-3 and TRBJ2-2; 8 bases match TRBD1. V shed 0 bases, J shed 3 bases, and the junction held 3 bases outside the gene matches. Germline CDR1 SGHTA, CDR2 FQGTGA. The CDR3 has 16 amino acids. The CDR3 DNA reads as TGTGCCAGCAGCTTAACGGACAGGGATTACACCGGGGAGCTGTTTTTT. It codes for CASSLTDRDYTGELFF.

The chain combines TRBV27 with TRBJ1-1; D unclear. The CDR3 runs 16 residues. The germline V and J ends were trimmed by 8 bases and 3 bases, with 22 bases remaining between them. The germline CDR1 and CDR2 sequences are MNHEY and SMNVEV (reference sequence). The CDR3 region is CASGPGRVVEYTEAFF. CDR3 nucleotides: TGTGCCAGCGGACCCGGTAGGGTGGTGGAGTACACTGAAGCTTTCTTT.

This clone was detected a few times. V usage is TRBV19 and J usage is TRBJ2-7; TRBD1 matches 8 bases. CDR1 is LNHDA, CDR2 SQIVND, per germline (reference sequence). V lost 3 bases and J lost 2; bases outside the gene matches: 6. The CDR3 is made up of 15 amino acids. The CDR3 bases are TGTGCCAGTAGTATTCTTGGACAGGGACCCTACGAGCAGTACTTC. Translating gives CASSILGQGPYEQYF.

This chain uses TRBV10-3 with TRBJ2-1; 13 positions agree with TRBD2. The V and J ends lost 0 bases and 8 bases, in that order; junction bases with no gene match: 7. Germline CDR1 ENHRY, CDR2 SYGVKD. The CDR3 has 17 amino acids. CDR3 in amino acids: CAISESVTSGRAYEQFF. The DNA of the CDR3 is TGTGCCATCAGTGAGTCGGTTACTAGCGGGAGGGCCTATGAGCAGTTCTTC.

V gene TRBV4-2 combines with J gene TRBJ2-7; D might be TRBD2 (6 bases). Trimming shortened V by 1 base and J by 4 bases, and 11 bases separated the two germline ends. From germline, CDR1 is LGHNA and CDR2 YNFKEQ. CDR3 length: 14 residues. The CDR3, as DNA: TGTGCCAGCAGCCAAGGGGGGACTTTGTACGAGCAGTACTTC. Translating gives CASSQGGTLYEQYF.

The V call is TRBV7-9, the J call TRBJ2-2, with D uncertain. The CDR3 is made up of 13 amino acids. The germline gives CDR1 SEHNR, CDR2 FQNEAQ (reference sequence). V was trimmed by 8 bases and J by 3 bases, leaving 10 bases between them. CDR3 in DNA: TGTGCCAGCGAGGTGGTAGACACCGGGGAGCTGTTTTTT. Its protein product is CASEVVDTGELFF.

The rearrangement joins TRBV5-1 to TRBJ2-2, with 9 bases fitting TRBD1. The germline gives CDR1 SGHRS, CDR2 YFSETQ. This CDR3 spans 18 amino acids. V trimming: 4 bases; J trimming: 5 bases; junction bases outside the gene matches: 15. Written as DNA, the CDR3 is TGCGCCAGCAGCGACCTCCCCCACTGGGACAGGGAGACCGGGGAGCTGTTTTTT. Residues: CASSDLPHWDRETGELFF.

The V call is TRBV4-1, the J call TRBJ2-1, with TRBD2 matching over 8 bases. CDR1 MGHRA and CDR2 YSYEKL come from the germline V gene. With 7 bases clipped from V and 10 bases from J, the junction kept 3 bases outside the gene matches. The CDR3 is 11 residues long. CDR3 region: CASTIAGEQFF. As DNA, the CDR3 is TGCGCCAGCACCATAGCGGGAGAGCAGTTCTTC.

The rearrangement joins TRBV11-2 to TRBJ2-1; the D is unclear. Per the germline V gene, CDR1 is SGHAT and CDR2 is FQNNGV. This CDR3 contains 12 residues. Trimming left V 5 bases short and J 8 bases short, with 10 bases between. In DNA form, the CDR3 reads TGTGCCAGCAGCCCTGCGGTCGATGAGCAGTTCTTC. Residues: CASSPAVDEQFF.

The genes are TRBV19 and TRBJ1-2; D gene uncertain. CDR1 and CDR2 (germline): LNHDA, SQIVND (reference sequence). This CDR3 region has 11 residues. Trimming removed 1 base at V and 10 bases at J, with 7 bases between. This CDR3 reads CASSIGISYTF. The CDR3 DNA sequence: TGTGCCAGTAGTATAGGGATCTCCTACACCTTC.

This CDR3 is CASSPGQGADEQYF. CDR3 in DNA: TGTGCCAGCAGCCCGGGACAGGGAGCCGACGAGCAGTACTTC. V usage is TRBV16 and J usage is TRBJ2-7; 9 positions agree with TRBD1. Unmatched junction bases numbered 6, after V lost 4 bases and J lost 5 bases. Germline CDR1 KGHSY, CDR2 FQNENV. CDR3 length equals 14 residues.

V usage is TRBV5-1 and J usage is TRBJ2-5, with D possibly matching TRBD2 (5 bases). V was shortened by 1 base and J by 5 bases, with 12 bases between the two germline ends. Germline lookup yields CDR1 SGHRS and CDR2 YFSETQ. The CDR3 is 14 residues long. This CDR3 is CASSLYAGGETQYF. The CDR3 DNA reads TGCGCCAGCAGCTTGTACGCCGGCGGGGAGACCCAGTACTTC.

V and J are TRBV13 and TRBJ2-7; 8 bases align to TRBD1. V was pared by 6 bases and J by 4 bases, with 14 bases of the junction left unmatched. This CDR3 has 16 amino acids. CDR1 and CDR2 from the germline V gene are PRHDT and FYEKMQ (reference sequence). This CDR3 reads CASSVAGSGGLYEQYF. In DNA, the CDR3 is TGTGCCAGCAGTGTCGCGGGGTCAGGGGGCTTATACGAGCAGTACTTC. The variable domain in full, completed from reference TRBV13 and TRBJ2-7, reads AAGVIQSPRHLIKEKRETATLKCYPIPRHDTVYWYQQGPGQDPQFLISFYEKMQSDKGSIPDRFSAQQFSDYHSELNMSSLELGDSALYFCASSVAGSGGLYEQYFGPGTRLTVT.

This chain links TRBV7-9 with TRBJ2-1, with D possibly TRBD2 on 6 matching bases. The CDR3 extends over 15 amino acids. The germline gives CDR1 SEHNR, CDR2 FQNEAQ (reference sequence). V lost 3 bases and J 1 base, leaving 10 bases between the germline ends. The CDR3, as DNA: TGTGCCAGCAGCTTTTTTGCGGGATCCTACAATGAGCAGTTCTTC. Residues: CASSFFAGSYNEQFF.

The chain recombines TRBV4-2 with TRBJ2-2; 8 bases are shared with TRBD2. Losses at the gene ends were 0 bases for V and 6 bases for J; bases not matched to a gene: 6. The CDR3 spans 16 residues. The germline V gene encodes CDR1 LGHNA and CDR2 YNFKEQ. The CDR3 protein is CASSQDNSGVAGELFF. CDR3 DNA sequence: TGTGCCAGCAGCCAAGATAATAGCGGGGTAGCCGGGGAGCTGTTTTTT.

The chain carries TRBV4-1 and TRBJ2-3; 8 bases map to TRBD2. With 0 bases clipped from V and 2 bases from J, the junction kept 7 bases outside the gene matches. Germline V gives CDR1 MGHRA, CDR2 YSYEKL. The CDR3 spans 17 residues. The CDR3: CASSQESPGGVTDTQYF. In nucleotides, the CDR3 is TGCGCCAGCAGCCAAGAAAGCCCGGGGGGGGTCACAGATACGCAGTATTTT.

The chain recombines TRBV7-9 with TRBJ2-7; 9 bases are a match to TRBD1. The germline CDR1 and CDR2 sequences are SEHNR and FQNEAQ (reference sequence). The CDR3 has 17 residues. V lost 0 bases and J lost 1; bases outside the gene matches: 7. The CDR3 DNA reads TGTGCCAGCAGCTTAGCTCCGGGACAGGGCAAGTCCTACGAGCAGTACTTC. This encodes CASSLAPGQGKSYEQYF.